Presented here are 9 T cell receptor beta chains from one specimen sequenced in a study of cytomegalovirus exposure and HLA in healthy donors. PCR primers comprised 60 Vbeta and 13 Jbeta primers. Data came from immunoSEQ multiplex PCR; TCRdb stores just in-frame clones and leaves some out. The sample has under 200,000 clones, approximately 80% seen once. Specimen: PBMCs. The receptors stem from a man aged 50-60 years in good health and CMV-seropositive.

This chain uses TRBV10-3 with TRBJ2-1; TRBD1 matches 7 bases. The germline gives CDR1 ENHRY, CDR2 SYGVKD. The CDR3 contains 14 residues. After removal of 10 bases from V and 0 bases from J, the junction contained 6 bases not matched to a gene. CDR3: CASRGQDSYNEQFF. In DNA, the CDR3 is TGTGCCAGTAGGGGGCAAGACTCCTACAATGAGCAGTTCTTC.

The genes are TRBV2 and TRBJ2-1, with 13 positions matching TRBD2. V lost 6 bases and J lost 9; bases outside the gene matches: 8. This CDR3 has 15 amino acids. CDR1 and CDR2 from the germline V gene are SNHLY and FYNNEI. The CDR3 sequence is CASRGLAGIRSEQFF. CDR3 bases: TGTGCCAGCAGGGGACTAGCGGGGATTCGTAGTGAGCAGTTCTTC.

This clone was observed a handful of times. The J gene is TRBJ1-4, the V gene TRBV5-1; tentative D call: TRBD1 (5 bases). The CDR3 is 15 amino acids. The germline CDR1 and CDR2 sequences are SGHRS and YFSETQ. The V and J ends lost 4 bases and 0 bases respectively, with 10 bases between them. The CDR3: CASSLRQPTNEKLFF. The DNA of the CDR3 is TGCGCCAGCAGCCTGCGACAGCCAACTAATGAAAAACTGTTTTTT.

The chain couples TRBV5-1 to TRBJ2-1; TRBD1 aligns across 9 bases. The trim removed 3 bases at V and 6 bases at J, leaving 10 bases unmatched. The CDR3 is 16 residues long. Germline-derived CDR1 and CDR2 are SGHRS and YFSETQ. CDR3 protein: CASSSTGGAFLNEQFF. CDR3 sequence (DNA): TGCGCCAGCAGCTCTACAGGGGGCGCCTTTCTCAATGAGCAGTTCTTC.

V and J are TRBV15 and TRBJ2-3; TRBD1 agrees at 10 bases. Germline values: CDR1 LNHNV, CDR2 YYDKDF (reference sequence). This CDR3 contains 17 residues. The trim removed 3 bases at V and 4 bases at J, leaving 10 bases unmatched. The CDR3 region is CATSSPKDRGRPDTQYF. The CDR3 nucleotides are TGTGCCACCAGCAGTCCCAAGGACAGGGGGAGGCCAGATACGCAGTATTTT.

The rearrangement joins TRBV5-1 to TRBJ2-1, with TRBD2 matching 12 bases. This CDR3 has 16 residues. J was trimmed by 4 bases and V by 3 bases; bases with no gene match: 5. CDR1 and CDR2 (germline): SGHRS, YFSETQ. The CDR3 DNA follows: TGCGCCAGCAGCTCGGCACTAGCGGGGGGATACAATGAGCAGTTCTTC. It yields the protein CASSSALAGGYNEQFF.

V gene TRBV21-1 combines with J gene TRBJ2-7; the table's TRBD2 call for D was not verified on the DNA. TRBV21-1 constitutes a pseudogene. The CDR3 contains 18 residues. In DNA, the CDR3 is TGTGCCAGCAGCAAAAGTCCTATAGCGGGAGGTCCCTCCTACGAGCAGTACGTC. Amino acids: CASSKSPIAGGPSYEQYV.

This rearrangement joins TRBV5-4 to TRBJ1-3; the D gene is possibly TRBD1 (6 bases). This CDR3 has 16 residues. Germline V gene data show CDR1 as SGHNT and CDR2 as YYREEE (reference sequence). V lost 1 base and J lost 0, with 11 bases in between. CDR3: CASSLNGGASGNTIYF. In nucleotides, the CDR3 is TGTGCCAGCAGCTTGAATGGGGGGGCCTCTGGAAACACCATATATTTT.

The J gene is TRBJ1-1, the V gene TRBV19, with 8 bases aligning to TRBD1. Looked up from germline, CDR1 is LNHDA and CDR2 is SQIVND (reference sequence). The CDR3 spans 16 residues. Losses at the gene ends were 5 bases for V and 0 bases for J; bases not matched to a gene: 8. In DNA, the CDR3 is TGTGCCAGTAGTGCCGGGACAGGATTAATGAACACTGAAGCTTTCTTT. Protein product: CASSAGTGLMNTEAFF. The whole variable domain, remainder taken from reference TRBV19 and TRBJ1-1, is DGGITQSPKYLFRKEGQNVTLSCEQNLNHDAMYWYRQDPGQGLRLIYYSQIVNDFQKGDIAEGYSVSREKKESFPLTVTSAQKNPTAFYLCASSAGTGLMNTEAFFGQGTRLTVV.